This entry concerns a single T cell receptor (beta chain). Its antigen is still unknown. This CDR3 spans 15 amino acids. CDR1 and CDR2 from the germline V gene are LNHDA and SQIVND (reference sequence). Trimming at V came to 3 bases and at J to 3 bases, leaving 7 bases not matched to a gene. This record comes from a study of cytomegalovirus exposure and HLA in healthy donors. Overall study results and limits: With later analysis, a missense DCLRE1C variant became linked to TCR beta V- and J-gene trimming.

Primers included in the PCR were 60 Vbeta and 13 Jbeta primers. Here immunoSEQ multiplex PCR was the method, and the copy in TCRdb shows in-frame clones only, minus some. Seen here are about 160,000 clones, roughly 80% observed once, and the top ten hold around 13%. The genes are TRBV19 and TRBJ1-2; 7 bases are a match to TRBD1. The sequence came from a middle-aged man in good health and CMV-seropositive. Sequencing used PBMCs. The CDR3 is CASSIAGGTHYGYTF. CDR3 sequence (DNA): TGTGCCAGTAGTATTGCAGGGGGTACCCACTATGGCTACACCTTC.